One TCR beta chain is described in this entry. The data stem from a study of T-cell memory formation after mild COVID-19. The trim removed 2 bases at V and 4 bases at J, leaving 7 bases unmatched. CDR1 is DFQATT and CDR2 is SNEGSKA in the germline V gene (reference sequence). This CDR3 comprises 15 residues. TCRdb ran MiXCR on the 5' RACE reads and lists one entry per CDR3 protein. This table has around 420,000 distinct CDR3 sequences, more than 20% appearing once. V usage is TRBV20-1 and J usage is TRBJ2-3; 9 bases agree with TRBD2. The sample taken for sequencing was PBMCs or a T cell subset sorted from them (not recorded which). This TCR came from an adult woman who had mild COVID-19 (a few samples of this study predate the infection). Cell type and time point are not known. CDR3 nucleotide sequence: TGCAGTGCTAGAAAGCCTAGCGGGGCCCCAGATACGCAGTATTTT. Protein product: CSARKPSGAPDTQYF.